A selection of T cell receptor beta chains follows, all from one sample in a study of blood T cell repertoires in COVID-19. The repertoire was sequenced with immunoSEQ multiplex PCR; TCRdb's copy has only in-frame clones and lacks some. Of about 180,000 clones in the sample, roughly 90% were seen once. The specimen sequenced was peripheral blood. The receptors shown here come from a woman aged 50 to 60 with acute or convalescent COVID-19. Each CDR3 is given with its conserved first and last residue. The D gene is left open where the match is weak. Rows give clone size only sometimes, using once, few, many, or a class for an expanded clone.

clone_size: few
v_call: TRBV3-1/TRBV3-2
j_call: TRBJ1-1
d_call: -
cdr3_aa: CASSQRTVLNTEAFF
cdr3_nt: TGTGCCAGCAGCCAACGGACAGTATTGAACACTGAAGCTTTCTTT

clone_size: once
v_call: TRBV24-1
j_call: TRBJ2-6
d_call: -
cdr3_aa: CATSDSRGSGANVLTF
cdr3_nt: TGTGCCACCAGTGATTCACGGGGCTCTGGGGCCAACGTCCTGACTTTC

clone_size: -
v_call: TRBV2
j_call: TRBJ1-2
d_call: -
cdr3_aa: CASSERHLYGYTF
cdr3_nt: TGTGCCAGCAGTGAACGACACCTCTATGGCTACACCTTC

clone_size: -
v_call: TRBV5-6
j_call: TRBJ1-2
d_call: TRBD1
cdr3_aa: CASSGSGTGEDGYTF
cdr3_nt: TGTGCCAGCAGCGGGTCCGGGACAGGGGAGGATGGCTACACCTTC

clone_size: -
v_call: TRBV19
j_call: TRBJ2-1
d_call: TRBD1
cdr3_aa: CASSTQGAGYNEQFF
cdr3_nt: TGTGCCAGTAGTACCCAGGGGGCTGGCTACAATGAGCAGTTCTTC

clone_size: -
v_call: TRBV6-1
j_call: TRBJ1-5
d_call: -
cdr3_aa: CASSASRIFSNQPQHF
cdr3_nt: TGTGCCAGCAGTGCTTCGAGGATCTTTAGCAATCAGCCCCAGCATTTT

clone_size: few
v_call: TRBV19
j_call: TRBJ2-7
d_call: -
cdr3_aa: CASSSHGGPYEQYF
cdr3_nt: TGTGCCAGTAGTTCCCACGGGGGGCCCTACGAGCAGTACTTC

clone_size: -
v_call: TRBV7-6
j_call: TRBJ1-6
d_call: -
cdr3_aa: CASSLGQGYRSPLHF
cdr3_nt: TGTGCCAGCAGCTTAGGGCAGGGCTATCGATCACCCCTCCACTTT

clone_size: few
v_call: TRBV7-2
j_call: TRBJ2-3
d_call: -
cdr3_aa: CASSLGTGMSTDTQYF
cdr3_nt: TGTGCCAGCAGCTTAGGTACGGGGATGAGCACAGATACGCAGTATTTT

clone_size: -
v_call: TRBV3-1/TRBV3-2
j_call: TRBJ1-2
d_call: -
cdr3_aa: CASSQGSVNYGYTF
cdr3_nt: TGTGCCAGCAGCCAAGGGTCAGTCAACTATGGCTACACCTTC

clone_size: -
v_call: TRBV9
j_call: TRBJ2-1
d_call: TRBD2
cdr3_aa: CASSVGRGRSYNEQFF
cdr3_nt: TGTGCCAGCAGCGTAGGACGCGGGAGATCCTACAATGAGCAGTTCTTC

clone_size: -
v_call: TRBV11-2
j_call: TRBJ2-7
d_call: -
cdr3_aa: CASSPVTYEQYF
cdr3_nt: TGTGCCAGCAGCCCTGTAACCTACGAGCAGTACTTC

clone_size: -
v_call: TRBV5-6
j_call: TRBJ2-3
d_call: TRBD1
cdr3_aa: CASSLLPDRADTQYF
cdr3_nt: TGTGCCAGCAGCCTCCTCCCAGACAGGGCAGATACGCAGTATTTT

clone_size: -
v_call: TRBV15
j_call: TRBJ2-7
d_call: TRBD1
cdr3_aa: CATSRDLAGQGYEQYF
cdr3_nt: TGTGCCACCAGCAGAGATCTCGCGGGACAGGGCTACGAGCAGTACTTC

clone_size: -
v_call: TRBV11-2
j_call: TRBJ1-6
d_call: -
cdr3_aa: CASSSGNSNSPLHF
cdr3_nt: TGTGCCAGCAGCTCGGGGAATTCGAATTCACCCCTCCACTTT

clone_size: -
v_call: TRBV12-3/TRBV12-4
j_call: TRBJ1-1
d_call: -
cdr3_aa: CASSLDRGTEAFF
cdr3_nt: TGTGCCAGCAGCCTGGATAGGGGCACTGAAGCTTTCTTT

clone_size: -
v_call: TRBV7-9
j_call: TRBJ2-1
d_call: TRBD2
cdr3_aa: CASSRGRADNEQFF
cdr3_nt: TGTGCCAGCAGCCGCGGGAGGGCGGACAATGAGCAGTTCTTC

clone_size: -
v_call: TRBV7-8
j_call: TRBJ1-1
d_call: -
cdr3_aa: CASSLVTGNTEAFF
cdr3_nt: TGTGCCAGCAGCTTAGTTACAGGCAACACTGAAGCTTTCTTT

clone_size: -
v_call: TRBV2
j_call: TRBJ1-5
d_call: -
cdr3_aa: CASSDDRPSAQHF
cdr3_nt: TGTGCCAGCAGTGATGACAGGCCGTCGGCCCAGCATTTT

clone_size: once
v_call: TRBV15
j_call: TRBJ2-1
d_call: -
cdr3_aa: CATSREGEGRNEQFF
cdr3_nt: TGTGCCACCAGCAGGGAGGGGGAGGGGCGGAATGAGCAGTTCTTC

clone_size: -
v_call: TRBV15
j_call: TRBJ2-5
d_call: -
cdr3_aa: CATSRDGHQGETQYF
cdr3_nt: TGTGCCACCAGCAGAGATGGACACCAGGGAGAGACCCAGTACTTC

clone_size: -
v_call: TRBV20-1
j_call: TRBJ1-1
d_call: -
cdr3_aa: CSPRRNTEAFF
cdr3_nt: TGCAGTCCCAGGCGGAACACTGAAGCTTTCTTT

clone_size: -
v_call: TRBV6-6
j_call: TRBJ2-5
d_call: -
cdr3_aa: CASSYSGVGETQYF
cdr3_nt: TGTGCCAGCAGTTACTCCGGGGTTGGGGAGACCCAGTACTTC

clone_size: few
v_call: TRBV7-9
j_call: TRBJ2-3
d_call: -
cdr3_aa: CASSLGLDVTDTQYF
cdr3_nt: TGTGCCAGCAGCTTAGGGCTAGACGTCACAGATACGCAGTATTTT

clone_size: once
v_call: TRBV19
j_call: TRBJ2-5
d_call: -
cdr3_aa: CASTPPGPLSQETQYF
cdr3_nt: TGTGCCAGTACCCCCCCAGGGCCCCTTAGTCAAGAGACCCAGTACTTC

clone_size: -
v_call: TRBV18
j_call: TRBJ2-5
d_call: -
cdr3_aa: CASSPQAQETQYF
cdr3_nt: TGTGCCAGCTCACCCCAGGCCCAAGAGACCCAGTACTTC